Detailed here is one TCR beta chain. It has no known antigen specificity. There are no base qualities to consult, and no much larger clone falls within one base. The data originate from a study of blood T cell repertoires in COVID-19 (dated by TCRdb to the early 2020s). Regarding the complete study: Collaborator samples came from the United States, Italy and Spain and covered acute and convalescent phases of COVID-19. The material from the prospective study consisted of cDNA or gDNA derived from T cells, B-cell-depleted T cells, or PBMCs. Deeply sampled blood TCRbeta repertoires from subjects exposed to, actively infected with, or recovered from COVID-19 were included in the dataset. The repertoires were released in a freely available public database intended as a resource for research on the immune response to SARS-CoV-2. The samples were drawn from two sources: the first 160 participants of the ongoing ImmuneRACE study, and some 1,300 subjects contributed by 6 global collaborators. Sample metadata almost always included a de-identified subject ID, COVID-19 status, age in years and sex. Where available, HLA class I and class II types were obtained from metadata supplied by the sample provider rather than from assay-based typing.

TCRbeta CDR3 regions were amplified from genomic DNA by means of the immunoSEQ Assay, a bias-controlled multiplex PCR. As for how the authors treated the data: Nucleated cell counts per sample were estimated from amplification of reference gene primers within the assay. To quantify the absolute abundance of each unique TCRbeta CDR3 rearrangement, sequence reads were collapsed and filtered. For each sample, productive Simpson clonality was calculated as the square root of Simpson's diversity index across productive rearrangements. Not all clones reach the TCRdb copy of this immuneACCESS table, which keeps in-frame sequences only. Checked studies attribute under half of the gap to unresolved V genes and leave the rest unexplained. That table furnishes V, J and clone size, whereas the DNA furnished D and trimming. This sample holds roughly 320,000 clones; approximately 90% were observed only once. The ten largest clones represent almost 4% of the sample.

What the authors observed across the whole study: How much clinical and demographic metadata was included differed by source and by participant, and the metadata was provided uncurated.

Participants in the prospective study were enrolled through a virtual design, were aged about 18 to 90 years, and lived in fewer than 30 United States geographic areas. Cohort assignment in the prospective study relied on participant-reported clinical history from a screening survey and a study questionnaire. A participant counted as exposed if, within 2 weeks of entering the study, that participant had been in contact with someone who had a PCR-confirmed or clinician-diagnosed COVID-19 case. In the prospective study, mobile phlebotomists collected whole blood, serum and a nasopharyngeal or oropharyngeal swab from each participant. Prospective study participants could optionally give additional blood draws and questionnaires over a roughly 2-month period. Before DNA extraction, prospective study blood samples were shipped either frozen or at room temperature. Per the germline V gene (reference sequence), MNHEY is the CDR1 and SMNVEV is the CDR2. Trimming at the junction amounts to 10 bases on V and 2 bases on J, and the germline ends lie 18 bases apart. The CDR3 measures 15 amino acids from cysteine to phenylalanine. Only the CDR3 DNA stays, 45 bases, in frame from base 1.

The rearranged chain carries TRBV27 and TRBJ2-1, with a weak D call of TRBD1 (6 bases match). Sequences were obtained from PBMCs or T cells enriched from blood (not recorded which). The source of this sequence is a woman in her 30s who had been exposed to COVID-19. The DNA sequence is TGTGCCACCAAGACGGGACAAAACCCCTACAATGAGCAGTTCTTC. It codes for CATKTGQNPYNEQFF.